This is a list of T cell receptor beta chains from one sample in a study of response to subunit inactivated influenza vaccine. MiXCR, applied by TCRdb to the RT-PCR reads, yields one record per CDR3 protein. The profile shows 560,000 or so distinct CDR3 sequences, about 8% of them singletons. Sequenced here: PBMCs from blood, sampled 23 to 25 months after vaccination. The receptor set was obtained from a man aged 50 to 75 who received an inactivated influenza vaccine. CDR3s include the opening cysteine and the closing phenylalanine or tryptophan.

TRBJ1-6 TRBV20-1 CSAPEGSNSPLHF
TRBJ1-1 TRBV6-2/TRBV6-3 CASTRVGWEAFF
TRBJ2-5 TRBV2 CASSEFSQETQYF
TRBJ2-2 TRBV6-1 CACRPQNTGELFF
TRBJ1-2 TRBV6-5 CASSYSVAGINGYTF
TRBJ2-3 TRBV7-2 CASSQIGGLSYTQYF
TRBJ2-3 TRBV20-1 CSARRLAGPTDTQYF
TRBJ1-5 TRBV7-9 CASSPTGIQPQHF
TRBJ2-7 TRBV4-2 CASSQEAGGPYEQYF
TRBJ2-2 TRBV11-2 CASSLDGRNTGELFF
TRBJ2-5 TRBV14 CASSEYWSETQYF
TRBJ2-7 TRBV20-1 CSARVGDSAGQYF
TRBJ1-2 TRBV28 CASSLNFGNLYGYTF
TRBJ2-7 TRBV6-5 CASSVLRGLALYEQYF
TRBJ1-2 TRBV5-1 CASSLSQNYGYTF
TRBJ2-3 TRBV6-2/TRBV6-3 CASRALAGGLDTQYF
TRBJ2-3 TRBV10-3 CAIQNRVTDTQYF
TRBJ2-5 TRBV5-1 CASSSSGGNEETQYF
TRBJ1-5 TRBV2 CASKGPGDQPQHF
TRBJ2-7 TRBV3-1 CASSQRAGGNDEQYF
TRBJ2-5 TRBV7-2 CASSFARGVQETQYF
TRBJ2-2 TRBV19 CASRKQGEYTGELFF
TRBJ1-4 TRBV5-6 CASSMRDSFNEKLFF
TRBJ2-7 TRBV5-1 CASSLGGLSMGYEQYF
TRBJ2-5 TRBV29-1 CSVEGRGQISPEKTQYF
TRBJ1-2 TRBV9 CASSPGTDGYTF
TRBJ2-3 TRBV20-1 CSAISGRTSRTDTQYF
TRBJ1-1 TRBV7-2 CASSLLGRGLNTEAFF